A selection of T cell receptor beta chains follows, all from one sample in a study of blood T cells in healthy people across ages. MiXCR, run by TCRdb on the 5' RACE reads, gives a single entry per CDR3 protein. The sample consists of over 1,200,000 distinct CDR3 sequences, approximately 60% of them appearing once. The sample comprised blood. The receptors were sampled from a young man in good health. Both conserved end residues are part of each CDR3. The D gene is left open where the match is weak. Not every row has a clone size; where given, it reads once, few, many or a size class.

NA	TRBV25-1	NA	TRBJ1-4	CASSVPGPTAEKLFF	TGTGCCAGCAGTGTTCCGGGGCCAACAGCGGAAAAACTGTTTTTT
NA	TRBV10-3	NA	TRBJ2-6	CATRRPRYSGANVLTF	TGTGCCACAAGACGGCCCCGTTACTCTGGGGCCAACGTCCTGACTTTC
NA	TRBV25-1	NA	TRBJ2-7	CASSEYSFEQYF	TGTGCCAGCAGTGAATATAGTTTCGAGCAGTACTTC
NA	TRBV7-2	TRBD2	TRBJ2-7	CASSLISRLAGESYEQYF	TGTGCCAGCAGCTTAATAAGCAGGCTAGCGGGCGAATCCTACGAGCAGTACTTC
NA	TRBV29-1	NA	TRBJ1-1	CSVVQDLTEAFF	TGCAGCGTTGTCCAGGACCTCACTGAAGCTTTCTTT
once	TRBV5-1	NA	TRBJ2-7	CASSSSLRAPTYEQYF	TGCGCCAGCAGCTCCTCCTTGCGGGCCCCAACCTACGAGCAGTACTTC
few	TRBV7-8	TRBD2	TRBJ2-3	CASSFLAGTDRKDTQYF	TGTGCCAGCAGCTTCCTAGCGGGAACCGATAGGAAAGATACGCAGTATTTT
few	TRBV25-1	TRBD1	TRBJ2-1	CASTQGQASSYNEQFF	TGTGCCAGCACCCAGGGACAGGCGAGCTCCTACAATGAGCAGTTCTTC
NA	TRBV28	NA	TRBJ2-5	CASSSEKETQYF	TGTGCCAGCAGCTCGGAAAAAGAGACCCAGTACTTC
NA	TRBV14	NA	TRBJ2-5	CASSQAWEAPQYF	TGTGCCAGCAGCCAAGCATGGGAGGCGCCCCAGTACTTC
NA	TRBV11-2	TRBD2	TRBJ2-1	CASSSDGLVYNEQFF	TGTGCCAGCAGCTCCGATGGACTAGTCTACAATGAGCAGTTCTTC
few	TRBV29-1	TRBD2	TRBJ2-1	CSVSPGGINEQFF	TGCAGCGTTTCTCCGGGGGGGATCAATGAGCAGTTCTTC
NA	TRBV7-2	TRBD2	TRBJ2-1	CASSPRLAQQFF	TGTGCCAGCAGCCCAAGACTAGCCCAGCAGTTCTTC
NA	TRBV20-1	TRBD1	TRBJ2-2	CSVRGQSNTGELFF	TGCAGTGTTCGGGGACAGTCCAACACCGGGGAGCTGTTTTTT